This T cell receptor beta chain derives from a study of regulatory T cells in long-lasting Graves disease (dated by TCRdb to 2020 to 2023). Context from the whole study: In the newly diagnosed Graves' disease group, patients had been taking antithyroid drugs for less than 3 months. Patients with persistent Graves' disease were compared with patients with newly diagnosed Graves' disease using TCR sequencing and RNA sequencing of peripheral blood. The study was registered as a clinical trial and conducted in China. A total of 33 samples were covered by TCR sequencing, comprising roughly 13 persistent and approximately 20 newly diagnosed Graves' disease patients.

Overall study outcomes, separate from this receptor: Compared with newly diagnosed patients, persistent Graves' disease patients had lower TCR Shannon entropy and fewer highly expanded clones, which suggests clonal expansion. More public clonotypes were shared among persistent patients (under 3,000) than among newly diagnosed patients (more than 900). Only the TCR beta chain was sequenced and analyzed. The authors noted that the small sample size was a limitation that may lower accuracy. The study examined only peripheral blood because the primary lesion, thyroid tissue, could not be accessed.

The sample's time point label is to be understood as: newly diagnosed GD, antithyroid drugs for less than 3 months. For both TCR sequencing and RNA sequencing, RNA was extracted from PBMCs using TRIzol. Graves' disease was diagnosed according to American Thyroid Association guidelines. Patients were recruited from an endocrinology department in Xi'an, China. Each patient gave approximately 9.7 milliliters of peripheral blood, collected in an EDTA anticoagulant tube. Ficoll Paque Plus density gradient separation was used to isolate PBMCs, and no further T cell sorting was done. RNA quality was checked with an Agilent 2100 Bioanalyzer and agarose gel, and concentration with a NanoDrop 2000. This clonotype was picked up many times. The clone's antigen remains unknown. Base qualities are not at hand, and no much larger clone is one base apart. Libraries came from multiplex PCR. The data were produced on an Illumina HiSeq 4000. TCR beta libraries were built with iRepertoire HTBI primers and Arm-PCR amplification of CDR3 regions. PCR products were gel purified before sequencing. In the source study's methods: Gene usage analysis of CDR3 amino acid clonotypes relied on the roughly 67 TRBV and 14 TRBJ segments identified across samples. COPE and FqMerger were used to merge the filtered high-quality paired reads into contigs. BLAST was used to align contigs to the IMGT TRBV, TRBD and TRBJ reference genes, and CDR3 was defined following IMGT. Any clonotype with a frequency above 0.1% was counted as a highly expanded clone. Shannon entropy was used to measure repertoire diversity, and the Gini coefficient was used to measure V-J evenness. A clonotype was considered public if more than one individual shared it. TCRdb cleaned the public reads at Q25 with fastp, built clones with MiXCR and kept in-frame beta chains. Entries are consolidated by CDR3 protein sequence, retaining the most common genes and DNA. These V and J calls originate from TCRdb's pipeline instead of the authors' own analysis. The table for this sample lists roughly 430,000 distinct CDR3 sequences; about a sixth of them were counted only once. The ten largest account for about 11% of the sample.

The same sample was also used in a study of T cells in Graves' hyperthyroidism and ophthalmopathy. According to the second study: Stable Graves' hyperthyroidism was defined as the absence of progression to ophthalmopathy over 18 months of follow-up. Hyperthyroidism patients were newly diagnosed, had a disease duration of under 2 months, and were aged 18 to 65 years. Exclusion was applied to patients with uncontrolled infections, other autoimmune diseases, pregnancy or lactation. Diagnoses relied on clinical symptoms, serum thyroxine and TRAb, thyroid ultrasound and orbital computed tomography. The TCR CDR3 was subjected to a first round of RT-PCR using the HTBI primer set and the Qiagen OneStep RT-PCR kit. Most expanded thyroid clonotypes (frequency above 0.001) were also detected in blood, suggesting blood repertoires may reflect thyroid immune responses. Ophthalmopathy was separated from stable hyperthyroidism by a 13 V-J signature model, with approximately 86% sensitivity and approximately 81% specificity obtained in cross-validation and 80%/75% obtained in testing. In validation, the model predicted progression to ophthalmopathy with 65% to 71% sensitivity and 72% to 85% specificity, a median of 6.5 months before onset. A discovery cohort of about 95 patients, roughly 45 with Graves' ophthalmopathy and about 58 with stable Graves' hyperthyroidism, was used to find distinguishing TCR V-J signatures. Whether ophthalmopathy could be predicted prospectively was tested in an independent validation cohort made up of roughly 19 hyperthyroidism patients plus 17 patients who later progressed to ophthalmopathy. For training and testing, the 100 patients in the discovery cohort were randomly divided in a 7:3 ratio. In over five Graves' hyperthyroidism patients, the study also compared T-cell repertoires from thyroid tissue with T-cell repertoires from blood. Once sampling was done, hyperthyroidism patients were given methimazole at a starting dose of 30 mg daily, whereas ophthalmopathy patients were given high-dose intravenous methylprednisolone. Libraries were constructed in a second round of multiplex PCR, after which size selection and purification were performed. Sequencing of the libraries was done on an Illumina HiSeq2000 using paired-end 100 bp reads. SOAPnuke was used to process the raw data, with reads discarded if the reads contained adapters or uncalled bases, had a mean Phred below 15, or lacked an exact constant-primer or identifier match. High-quality paired reads were merged with COPE v1.2.5, and unique nucleotide sequences were defined as clonotypes. Clonotypes were aligned to IMGT TRBV, TRBD and TRBJ reference segments using MiTCR v1.1. The analysis included only V-J combinations with a frequency above 0.0001, which together covered around 99% of the repertoires. A TCS score was defined as the ratio of F50 (clonal expansion) to E x V (chaos), with BLOSUM62-based TCRdist applied between CDR3 peptides within each V-J. Welch's t-statistics and random forest reduced fewer than 600 V-J features to 13, which were used in a naive Bayes classifier (R e1071). Sample size was not statistically predetermined, and blinding of investigators to group allocation was not performed. The paper describes TCR Vbeta CDR3 sequencing of around 140 peripheral blood samples, made up of around 41 ophthalmopathy patients, approximately 73 hyperthyroidism patients and around 17 progressor patients.

The input for sequencing was peripheral blood mononuclear cells (PBMCs), taken at new diagnosis, from a patient treated with antithyroid drugs. The TCR sequence derives from a woman aged 30 to 39 with Graves disease. Donor details come from another sample of the same person, matched by shared clones.

The CDR3 region reads CASSRLGGRNTEAFF. The DNA sequence follows: TGTGCCAGCAGCCGCCTCGGGGGCCGTAACACTGAAGCTTTCTTT. The chain couples TRBV2 to TRBJ1-1, and perhaps TRBD1 as D gene, on 6 matching bases. Taken from cysteine to phenylalanine, the CDR3 has 15 residues. The read is trimmed to its CDR3 DNA, 45 bases read in frame from base 1. V is shortened by 6 bases, J by 2 bases, and the region joining them spans 16 bases. CDR1 and CDR2 are drawn from the germline V gene: SNHLY, FYNNEI.